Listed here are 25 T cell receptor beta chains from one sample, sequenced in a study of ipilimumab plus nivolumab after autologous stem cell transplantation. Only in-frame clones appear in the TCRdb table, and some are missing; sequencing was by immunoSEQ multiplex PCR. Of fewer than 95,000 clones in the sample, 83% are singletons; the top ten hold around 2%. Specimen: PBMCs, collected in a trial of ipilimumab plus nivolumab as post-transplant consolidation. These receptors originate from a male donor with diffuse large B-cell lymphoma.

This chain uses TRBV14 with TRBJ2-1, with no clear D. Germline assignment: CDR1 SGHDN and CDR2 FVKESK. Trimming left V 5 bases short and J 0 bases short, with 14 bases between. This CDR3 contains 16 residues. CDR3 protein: CASSSRSPGSYNEQFF. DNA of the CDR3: TGTGCCAGCAGCTCAAGGTCGCCAGGCTCCTACAATGAGCAGTTCTTC.

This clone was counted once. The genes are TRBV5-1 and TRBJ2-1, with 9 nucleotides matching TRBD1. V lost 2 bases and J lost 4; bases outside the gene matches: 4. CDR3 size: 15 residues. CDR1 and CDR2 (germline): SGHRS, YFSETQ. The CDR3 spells CASSFTGGRYNEQFF. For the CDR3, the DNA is TGCGCCAGCAGCTTCACAGGGGGCCGGTACAATGAGCAGTTCTTC.

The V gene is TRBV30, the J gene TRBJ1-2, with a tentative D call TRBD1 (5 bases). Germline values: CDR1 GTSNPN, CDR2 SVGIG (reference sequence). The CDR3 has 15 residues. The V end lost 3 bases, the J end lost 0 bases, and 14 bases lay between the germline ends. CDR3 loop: CAWRRGGESNYGYTF. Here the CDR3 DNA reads TGTGCCTGGAGGAGGGGTGGGGAGTCTAACTATGGCTACACCTTC.

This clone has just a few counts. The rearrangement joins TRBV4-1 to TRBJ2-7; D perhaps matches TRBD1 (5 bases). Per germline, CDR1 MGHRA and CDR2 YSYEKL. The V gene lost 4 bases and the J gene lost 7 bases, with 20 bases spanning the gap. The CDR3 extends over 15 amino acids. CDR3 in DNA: TGCGCCAGCAGCCCTCACAGGACCGCCTCCCTAGAGCAGTACTTC. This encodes CASSPHRTASLEQYF.

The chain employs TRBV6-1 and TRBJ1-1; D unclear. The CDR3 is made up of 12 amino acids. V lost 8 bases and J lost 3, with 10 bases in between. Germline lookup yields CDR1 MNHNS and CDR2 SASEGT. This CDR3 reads CASLSSYTEAFF. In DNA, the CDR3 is TGTGCCAGCCTCTCTTCGTACACTGAAGCTTTCTTT.

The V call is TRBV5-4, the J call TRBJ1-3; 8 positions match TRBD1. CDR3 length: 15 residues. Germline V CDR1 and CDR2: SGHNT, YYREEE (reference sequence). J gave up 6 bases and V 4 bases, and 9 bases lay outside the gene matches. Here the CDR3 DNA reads TGTGCCAGCAGCGGAGCGGGACAGGCCTTAAACACCATATATTTT. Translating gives CASSGAGQALNTIYF.

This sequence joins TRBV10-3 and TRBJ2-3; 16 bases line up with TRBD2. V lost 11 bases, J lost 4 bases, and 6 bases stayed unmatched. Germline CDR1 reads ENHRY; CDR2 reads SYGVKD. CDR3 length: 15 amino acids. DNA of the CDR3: TGTGCCGCCGGGACTAGCGGGGGGGCAGCAGATACGCAGTATTTT. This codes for CAAGTSGGAADTQYF.

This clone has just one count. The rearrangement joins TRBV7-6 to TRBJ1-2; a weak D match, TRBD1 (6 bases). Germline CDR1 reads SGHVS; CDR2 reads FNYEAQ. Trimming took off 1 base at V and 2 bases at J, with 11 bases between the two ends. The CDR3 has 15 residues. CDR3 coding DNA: TGTGCCAGCAGCTTAGAAGGGGGGCGGAACTATGGCTACACCTTC. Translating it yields CASSLEGGRNYGYTF.

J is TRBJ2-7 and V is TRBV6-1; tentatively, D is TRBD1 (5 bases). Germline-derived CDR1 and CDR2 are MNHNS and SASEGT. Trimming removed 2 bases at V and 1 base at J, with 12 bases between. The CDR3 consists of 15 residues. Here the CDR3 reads CASSEFGRESYEQYF. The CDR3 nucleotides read TGTGCCAGCAGTGAATTTGGCAGGGAATCCTACGAGCAGTACTTC.

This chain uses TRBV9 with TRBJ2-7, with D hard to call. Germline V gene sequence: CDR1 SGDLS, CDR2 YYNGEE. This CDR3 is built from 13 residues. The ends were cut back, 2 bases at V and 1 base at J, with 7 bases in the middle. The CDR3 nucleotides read TGTGCCAGCAGCGTTGGTAGTTCCTACGAGCAGTACTTC. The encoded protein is CASSVGSSYEQYF.

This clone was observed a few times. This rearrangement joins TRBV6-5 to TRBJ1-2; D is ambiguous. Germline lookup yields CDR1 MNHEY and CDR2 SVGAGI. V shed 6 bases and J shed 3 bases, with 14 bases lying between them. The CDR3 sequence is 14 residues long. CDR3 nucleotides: TGTGCCAGCAGACGACCTGGTTGGGACTATGGCTACACCTTC. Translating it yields CASRRPGWDYGYTF.

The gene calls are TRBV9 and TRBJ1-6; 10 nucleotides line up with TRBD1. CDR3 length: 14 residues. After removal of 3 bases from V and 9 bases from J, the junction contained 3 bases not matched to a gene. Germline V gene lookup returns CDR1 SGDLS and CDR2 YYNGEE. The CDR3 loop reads CASSAGTGASPLHF. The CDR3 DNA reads TGTGCCAGCAGCGCCGGGACAGGGGCTTCACCCCTCCACTTT.

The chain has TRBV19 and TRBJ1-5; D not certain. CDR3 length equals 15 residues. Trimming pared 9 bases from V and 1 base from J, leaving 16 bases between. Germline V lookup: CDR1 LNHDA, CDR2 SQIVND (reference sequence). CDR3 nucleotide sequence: TGTGCCAGCCATGGGCGACGGAGGAGCAATCAGCCCCAGCATTTT. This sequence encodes CASHGRRRSNQPQHF.

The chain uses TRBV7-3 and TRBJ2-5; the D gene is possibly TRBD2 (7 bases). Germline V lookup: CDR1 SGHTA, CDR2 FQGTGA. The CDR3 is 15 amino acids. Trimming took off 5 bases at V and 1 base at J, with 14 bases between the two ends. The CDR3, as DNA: TGTGCCAGCAGCCGGGGGGCTAGCGGCCAAGAGACCCAGTACTTC. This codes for CASSRGASGQETQYF.

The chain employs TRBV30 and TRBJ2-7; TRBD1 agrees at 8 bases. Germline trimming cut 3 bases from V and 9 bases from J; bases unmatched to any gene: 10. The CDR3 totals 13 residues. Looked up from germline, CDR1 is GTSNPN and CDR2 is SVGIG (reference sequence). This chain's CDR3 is CAWSPRGQVWQYF. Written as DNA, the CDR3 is TGTGCCTGGAGCCCCAGGGGGCAAGTTTGGCAGTACTTC.

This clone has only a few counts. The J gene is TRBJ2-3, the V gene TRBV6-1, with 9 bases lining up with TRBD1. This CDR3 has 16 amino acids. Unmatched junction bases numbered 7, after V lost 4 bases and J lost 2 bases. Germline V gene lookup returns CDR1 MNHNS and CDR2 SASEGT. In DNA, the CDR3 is TGTGCCAGCAGTGCCGGACAGGGGATAAACACAGATACGCAGTATTTT. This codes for CASSAGQGINTDTQYF.

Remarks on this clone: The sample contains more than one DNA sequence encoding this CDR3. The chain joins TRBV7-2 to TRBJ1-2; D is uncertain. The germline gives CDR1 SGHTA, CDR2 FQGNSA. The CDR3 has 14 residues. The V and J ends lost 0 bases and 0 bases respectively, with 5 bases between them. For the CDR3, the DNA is TGTGCCAGCAGCTTAGCCCATACTAACTATGGCTACACCTTC. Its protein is CASSLAHTNYGYTF.

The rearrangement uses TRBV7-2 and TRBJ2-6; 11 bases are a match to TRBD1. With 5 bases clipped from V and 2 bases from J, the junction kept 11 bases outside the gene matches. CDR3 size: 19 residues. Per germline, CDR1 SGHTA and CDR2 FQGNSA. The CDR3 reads CASSTRTGGAFAGANVLTF. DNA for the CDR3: TGTGCCAGCAGCACCCGGACAGGGGGCGCGTTTGCTGGGGCCAACGTCCTGACTTTC.

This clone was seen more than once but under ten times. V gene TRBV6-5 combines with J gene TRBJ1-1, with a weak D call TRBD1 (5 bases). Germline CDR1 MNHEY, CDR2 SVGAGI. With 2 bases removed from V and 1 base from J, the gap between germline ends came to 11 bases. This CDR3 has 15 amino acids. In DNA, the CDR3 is TGTGCCAGCAGTTACATATCAGGGAGGAACACTGAAGCTTTCTTT. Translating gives CASSYISGRNTEAFF.

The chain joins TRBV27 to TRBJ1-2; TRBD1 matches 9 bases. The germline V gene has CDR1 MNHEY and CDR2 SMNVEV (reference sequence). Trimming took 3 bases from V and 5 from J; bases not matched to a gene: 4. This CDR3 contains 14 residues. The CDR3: CASSFSGQGYGYTF. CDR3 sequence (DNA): TGTGCCAGCAGTTTTTCGGGACAGGGATATGGCTACACCTTC.

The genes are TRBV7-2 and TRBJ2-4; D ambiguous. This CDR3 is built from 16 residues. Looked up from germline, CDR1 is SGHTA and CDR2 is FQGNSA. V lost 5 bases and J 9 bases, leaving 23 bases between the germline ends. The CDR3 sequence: CASSPAASSGWGIQYF. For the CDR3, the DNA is TGTGCCAGCAGCCCCGCCGCGAGTAGTGGCTGGGGCATTCAGTACTTC.

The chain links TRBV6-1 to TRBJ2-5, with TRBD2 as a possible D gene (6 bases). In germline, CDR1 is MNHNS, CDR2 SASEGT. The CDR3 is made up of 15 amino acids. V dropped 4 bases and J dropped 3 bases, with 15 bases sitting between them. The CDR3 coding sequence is TGTGCCAGCAGTGCGGCGGGGATCAAAAAAGAGACCCAGTACTTC. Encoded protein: CASSAAGIKKETQYF.

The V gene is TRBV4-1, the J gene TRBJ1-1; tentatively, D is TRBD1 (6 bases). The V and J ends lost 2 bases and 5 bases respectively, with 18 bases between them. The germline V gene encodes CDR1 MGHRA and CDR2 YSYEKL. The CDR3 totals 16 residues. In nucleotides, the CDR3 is TGCGCCAGCAGCCAAACCGTCTTAGGGGGGCGGACTGAAGCTTTCTTT. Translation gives CASSQTVLGGRTEAFF.

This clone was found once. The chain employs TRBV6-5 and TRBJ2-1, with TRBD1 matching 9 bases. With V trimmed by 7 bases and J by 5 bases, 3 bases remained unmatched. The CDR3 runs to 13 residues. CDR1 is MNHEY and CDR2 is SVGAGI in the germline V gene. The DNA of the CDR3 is TGTGCCAGCAACAGGGGGCGGAACAATGAGCAGTTCTTC. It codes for CASNRGRNNEQFF.

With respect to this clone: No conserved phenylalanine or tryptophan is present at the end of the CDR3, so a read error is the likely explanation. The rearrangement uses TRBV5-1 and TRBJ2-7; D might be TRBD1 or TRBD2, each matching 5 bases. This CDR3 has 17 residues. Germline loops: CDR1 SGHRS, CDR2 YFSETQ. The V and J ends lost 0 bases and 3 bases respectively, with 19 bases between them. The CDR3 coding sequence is TGCGCCAGCAGCTTGGACGGCTCGGGGCTTGCGAGCTACGAGCAGTACTCC. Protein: CASSLDGSGLASYEQYS.